The subject of this entry is one TCR beta chain. V lost 3 bases, J lost 1 base, and 7 bases lay in between. This CDR3 spans 13 amino acids. Germline V CDR1 and CDR2: SGHKS, YYEKEE (reference sequence). This record comes from a study of T cell changes during pregnancy in multiple sclerosis. Using immunoSEQ multiplex PCR, the repertoire was profiled, and TCRdb retains in-frame clones only, with some absent. The table shows some 68,000 clones, with about 91% occurring only once. Sequencing was performed on peripheral blood, taken in the second trimester of pregnancy. This chain joins TRBV5-5 and TRBJ1-1; D is ambiguous. This clonotype originated in a female donor in good health, enrolled as a control in a pregnancy study. The chain's CDR3 is CASSSTWNTEAFF. CDR3 DNA: TGTGCCAGCAGCTCTACGTGGAACACTGAAGCTTTCTTT.